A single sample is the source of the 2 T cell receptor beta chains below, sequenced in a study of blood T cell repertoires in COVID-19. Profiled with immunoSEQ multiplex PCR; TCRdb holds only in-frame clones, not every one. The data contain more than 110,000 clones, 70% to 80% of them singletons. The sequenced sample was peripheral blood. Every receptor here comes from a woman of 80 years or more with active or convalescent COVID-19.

CDR3 in DNA: TGTGCCAGCAGTGACCCGGGACAGGTGGTCGGGGCCAACGTCCTGACTTTC. Protein sequence: CASSDPGQVVGANVLTF. The V gene is TRBV6-1, the J gene TRBJ2-6; 8 bases map to TRBD1. V was pared by 3 bases and J by 4 bases, with 8 bases of the junction left unmatched. This CDR3 is built from 17 residues. Per the germline V gene, CDR1 is MNHNS and CDR2 is SASEGT.

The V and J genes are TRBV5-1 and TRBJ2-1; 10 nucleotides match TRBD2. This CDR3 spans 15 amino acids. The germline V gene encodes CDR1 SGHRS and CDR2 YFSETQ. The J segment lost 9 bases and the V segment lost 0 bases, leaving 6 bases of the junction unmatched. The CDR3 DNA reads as TGCGCCAGCAGCTTGGTAGCGGGGGGTTATAGTGAGCAGTTCTTC. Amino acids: CASSLVAGGYSEQFF.